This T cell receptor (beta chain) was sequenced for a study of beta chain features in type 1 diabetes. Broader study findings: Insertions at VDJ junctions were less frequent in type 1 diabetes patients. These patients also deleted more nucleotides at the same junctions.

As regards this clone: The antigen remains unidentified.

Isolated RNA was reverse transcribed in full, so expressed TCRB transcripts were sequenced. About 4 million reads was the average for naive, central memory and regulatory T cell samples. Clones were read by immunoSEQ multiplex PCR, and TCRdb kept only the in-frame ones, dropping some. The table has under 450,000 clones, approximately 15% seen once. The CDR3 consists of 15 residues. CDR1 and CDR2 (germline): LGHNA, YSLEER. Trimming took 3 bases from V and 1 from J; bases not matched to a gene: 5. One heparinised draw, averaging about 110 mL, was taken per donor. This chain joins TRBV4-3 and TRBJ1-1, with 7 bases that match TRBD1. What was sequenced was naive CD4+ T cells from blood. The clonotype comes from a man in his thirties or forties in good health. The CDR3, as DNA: TGCGCCAGCAGCCATCAGAACAGGGGGAACACTGAAGCTTTCTTT. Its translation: CASSHQNRGNTEAFF.